Below, 7 T cell receptor beta chains from the same sample are listed, as sequenced in a study of T cell changes during pregnancy in multiple sclerosis. Clones were sequenced by immunoSEQ multiplex PCR, and TCRdb holds only the in-frame ones, with some missing. The sample carries tens of thousands of clones, roughly 91% recorded once. The source was CD8+ T cells from peripheral blood mononuclear cells, collected after pregnancy. The source of these receptors is a female donor in good health, enrolled as a control in a pregnancy study.

The chain recombines TRBV28 with TRBJ2-5, with D maybe TRBD1 (5 bases). V lost 5 bases and J lost 0, with 10 bases in between. Looked up from germline, CDR1 is MDHEN and CDR2 is SYDVKM. The CDR3 is 14 amino acids. The CDR3 spells CASSEDRNQETQYF. DNA of the CDR3: TGTGCCAGCAGTGAAGACAGAAACCAAGAGACCCAGTACTTC.

The chain is built from TRBV4-3 and TRBJ1-2; a possible D gene is TRBD1 (5 bases). Deletions cut 0 bases from V and 5 bases from J, with 19 bases between. The germline V gene encodes CDR1 LGHNA and CDR2 YSLEER. The CDR3 covers 17 residues. The CDR3 nucleotides are TGCGCCAGCAGCCAAGATCCATCGGGCAGGGCAGGGTATGGCTACACCTTC. Its protein is CASSQDPSGRAGYGYTF.

The V and J genes are TRBV6-6 and TRBJ1-2, with TRBD1 matching over 10 bases. The V and J ends lost 5 bases and 6 bases, in that order; junction bases with no gene match: 9. The CDR3 is 15 amino acids. In germline, CDR1 is MNHNY, CDR2 SVGAGI (reference sequence). DNA of the CDR3: TGTGCCAGCAGTCAAGGAGGACAGGGGGAAGATGGCTACACCTTC. It translates to CASSQGGQGEDGYTF.

The V and J genes are TRBV28 and TRBJ2-5, with D tentatively TRBD1 (5 bases). V shed 6 bases and J shed 3 bases, with 17 bases lying between them. Germline V gives CDR1 MDHEN, CDR2 SYDVKM. The CDR3 loop spans 15 amino acids. The CDR3 spells CASSFYGAQEETQYF. The CDR3 DNA follows: TGTGCCAGCAGCTTTTATGGGGCGCAGGAAGAGACCCAGTACTTC.

By its share, this clone is medium-sized (0.01 to 0.1%). V gene TRBV5-4 combines with J gene TRBJ2-3; 9 positions match TRBD2. Germline V lookup: CDR1 SGHNT, CDR2 YYREEE (reference sequence). The CDR3 totals 16 residues. Trimming removed 0 bases from V and 2 bases from J; junction bases left unmatched: 4. The CDR3 loop is CASSLEAGGLTDTQYF. CDR3 nucleotide sequence: TGTGCCAGCAGCTTGGAAGCGGGGGGACTCACAGATACGCAGTATTTT.

This clone is medium-sized in the sample. The chain couples TRBV5-1 to TRBJ2-7; D uncertain. V gave up 3 bases and J gave up 4 bases, with 8 bases separating them. The CDR3 is 12 residues long. Germline loops: CDR1 SGHRS, CDR2 YFSETQ. The CDR3 sequence is CASSYSKYEQYF. The CDR3 nucleotides are TGCGCCAGCAGCTACTCGAAGTACGAGCAGTACTTC. The variable domain in full, completed from reference TRBV5-1 and TRBJ2-7, reads KAGVTQTPRYLIKTRGQQVTLSCSPISGHRSVSWYQQTPGQGLQFLFEYFSETQRNKGNFPGRFSGRQFSNSRSEMNVSTLELGDSALYLCASSYSKYEQYFGPGTRLTVT.

The genes are TRBV7-8 and TRBJ2-7, with 11 bases identical to TRBD1. Germline V lookup: CDR1 SGHVS, CDR2 FQNEAQ. CDR3 length: 15 residues. Trimming removed 5 bases from V and 0 bases from J; junction bases left unmatched: 3. As DNA, the CDR3 is TGTGCCAGCAGCCGCGGGACAGGGGGCTCCTACGAGCAGTACTTC. Its translation: CASSRGTGGSYEQYF.